This T cell receptor (beta chain) comes out of a study of glioma-infiltrating T cells after dendritic cell vaccination. Tissue used contained more than 20% tumor on H&E. CDR1 and CDR2 (germline): SGHNT, YYREEE (reference sequence). CDR3 length: 15 residues. The protocol was immunoSEQ multiplex PCR, while the TCRdb copy is restricted to in-frame clones and leaves out a portion. Among about 390 clones listed, about 92% were seen once. Concerning this clone: Its antigen is still unknown. At one end the junction does not follow the germline gene, possibly because of a read error.

Whole-study findings and limits: Few patients contributed both blood and tumor specimens.

The source is a human donor with glioblastoma. The starting material was tumor tissue, obtained before dendritic cell vaccination. The chain couples TRBV5-4 to TRBJ2-1; D not resolved. CDR3 nucleotides: TGTGCCAGCAGCTTGGAAGGCACCGTGTACAGTGAGCAGTTCTTC. This sequence encodes CASSLEGTVYSEQFF.